This T cell receptor (beta chain) was recorded in a study of T cells in Graves' hyperthyroidism and ophthalmopathy. The ends were cut back, 9 bases at V and 4 bases at J, with 14 bases in the middle. The CDR3 spans 13 residues. CDR1 and CDR2 from the germline V gene are SGHAT and FQNNGV. For the diagnoses, clinical symptoms, serum thyroxine and TRAb, thyroid ultrasound and orbital computed tomography were used. This clonotype has just a few counts. TCR beta CDR3 regions were amplified from RNA transcripts. An initial round of RT-PCR targeting the TCR CDR3 relied on the HTBI primer set. In TCRdb, the multiplex PCR reads were re-called with MiXCR into one record per CDR3 protein. The sample lists hundreds of thousands of distinct CDR3 sequences; approximately 14% were seen once.

The chain employs TRBV11-2 and TRBJ2-3; D uncertain. The specimen sequenced was blood. The clonotype was recovered from a woman younger than 30 with Graves' hyperthyroidism. The CDR3 protein is CASSISSADTQYF. The CDR3, as DNA: TGTGCCAGTAGTATTTCGAGCGCAGATACGCAGTATTTT.